The next 27 T cell receptor beta chains were all read from a single sample in a study of T cell responses to AZD1222 COVID-19 vaccine. Profiled with immunoSEQ multiplex PCR; TCRdb holds only in-frame clones, not every one. The data show about 120,000 clones, around 93% seen once. Sequenced here: peripheral blood, sampled 28 days after the second AZD1222 dose. Receptors were obtained from an adult who received the AZD1222 COVID-19 vaccine.

The V and J genes are TRBV23-1 and TRBJ2-4, with D perhaps matching TRBD2 (5 bases). TRBV23-1 belongs to the ORF category, with a function that is uncertain. The CDR3 totals 16 residues. V was pared by 6 bases and J by 11 bases, with 26 bases between. CDR3 sequence (DNA): TGCGCCAGCAGCGCGGACGAAAGGGCGACTACGGATTTTCAGTACTTC. Its translation is CASSADERATTDFQYF.

This clone was detected only once. V gene TRBV27 combines with J gene TRBJ1-6, with TRBD1 as a possible D gene (5 bases). The V end was cut by 2 bases, the J end by 10 bases, with 15 bases between. The germline V gene encodes CDR1 MNHEY and CDR2 SMNVEV (reference sequence). This CDR3 has 15 amino acids. CDR3 DNA: TGTGCCAGCAGTTTAACAGGCGCCGCTGGATCACCCCTCCACTTT. Protein product: CASSLTGAAGSPLHF.

The chain has TRBV7-9 and TRBJ2-1; no reliable D call. Germline CDR1 SEHNR, CDR2 FQNEAQ (reference sequence). The V gene lost 5 bases and the J gene lost 10 bases, with 9 bases spanning the gap. This CDR3 has 11 amino acids. The CDR3 nucleotides are TGTGCCAGCAGCCCCCGAATAGAGCAGTTCTTC. The encoded protein is CASSPRIEQFF.

The rearrangement uses TRBV15 and TRBJ1-1, with D possibly matching TRBD1 (6 bases). The CDR3 is made up of 14 amino acids. V was clipped by 0 bases and J by 6 bases, with 11 bases between them. Germline V CDR1 and CDR2: LNHNV, YYDKDF (reference sequence). The CDR3 sequence: CATSREIQGSEAFF. CDR3 bases: TGTGCCACCAGCAGAGAAATACAGGGATCTGAAGCTTTCTTT. Variable domain in full (rest from reference TRBV15 and TRBJ1-1): DAMVIQNPRYQVTQFGKPVTLSCSQTLNHNVMYWYQQKSSQAPKLLFHYYDKDFNNEADTPDNFQSRRPNTSFCFLDIRSPGLGDTAMYLCATSREIQGSEAFFGQGTRLTVV.

The genes are TRBV15 and TRBJ2-7; 8 nucleotides agree with TRBD2. The V and J ends lost 0 bases and 3 bases, in that order; junction bases with no gene match: 4. The germline V gene has CDR1 LNHNV and CDR2 YYDKDF (reference sequence). The CDR3 spans 15 residues. The CDR3 region is CATSRDTTSDYEQYF. The CDR3 nucleotides are TGTGCCACCAGCAGAGATACGACTAGCGACTACGAGCAGTACTTC.

V is TRBV4-1 and J is TRBJ1-1; D gene unclear. This CDR3 contains 15 residues. Germline V gene sequence: CDR1 MGHRA, CDR2 YSYEKL. V was trimmed by 1 base and J by 1 base, leaving 10 bases between them. The CDR3 coding sequence is TGCGCCAGCAGCCAAGTGGCAGCGTCGAACACTGAAGCTTTCTTT. Protein: CASSQVAASNTEAFF.

J is TRBJ2-2 and V is TRBV7-9; no reliable D call. CDR1 SEHNR and CDR2 FQNEAQ come from the germline V gene (reference sequence). V lost 2 bases and J lost 6, with 7 bases in between. The CDR3 is 13 amino acids. CDR3 DNA sequence: TGTGCCAGCAGCTTAACCGTGGCCGGGGAGCTGTTTTTT. Protein sequence: CASSLTVAGELFF.

The rearrangement links TRBV4-1 to TRBJ2-7, with TRBD1 as a possible D gene (8 bases). The CDR3 contains 14 residues. Germline assignment: CDR1 MGHRA and CDR2 YSYEKL. With 1 base removed from V and 4 bases from J, the gap between germline ends came to 11 bases. The DNA for the CDR3 is TGCGCCAGCAGCCAAGTACAGGGGGGGTACGAGCAGTACTTC. Translation gives CASSQVQGGYEQYF.

The chain uses TRBV6-5 and TRBJ1-2; 7 nucleotides line up with TRBD1. The junction had 4 bases not matched to a gene; V was cut back by 7 bases and J by 5 bases. There are 12 residues in the CDR3. CDR1 and CDR2 (germline): MNHEY, SVGAGI. CDR3 sequence reads: CASTSTGYGYTF. The CDR3 DNA sequence: TGTGCCAGCACCTCGACAGGGTATGGCTACACCTTC.

The genes are TRBV4-1 and TRBJ1-5; TRBD1 agrees at 8 bases. V trimming: 6 bases; J trimming: 7 bases; junction bases outside the gene matches: 8. The CDR3 length is 14 residues. Germline loops: CDR1 MGHRA, CDR2 YSYEKL. The CDR3 region has the DNA TGCGCCAGCAGACAGACAGGGGTCGGGCAGCCCCAGCATTTT. Translated: CASRQTGVGQPQHF.

This clone was counted many times. This sequence joins TRBV6-5 and TRBJ2-7, with D perhaps matching TRBD1 (6 bases). This CDR3 is built from 13 residues. V dropped 5 bases and J dropped 3 bases, with 11 bases sitting between them. The V gene's germline CDR1 is MNHEY and CDR2 SVGAGI. CDR3 region: CASSPGTHYEQYF. CDR3 in DNA: TGTGCCAGCAGTCCCGGGACACACTACGAGCAGTACTTC.

The rearrangement links TRBV6-1 to TRBJ2-2; TRBD2 might be the D (6 bases). Germline values: CDR1 MNHNS, CDR2 SASEGT. The CDR3 runs 15 residues. V was cut by 2 bases and J by 5 bases, with 12 bases left in between. This CDR3 is CASSEPGEVTGELFF. For the CDR3, the DNA is TGTGCCAGCAGTGAACCCGGGGAGGTGACCGGGGAGCTGTTTTTT.

The chain is built from TRBV24-1 and TRBJ1-1; weak D call: TRBD1 (6 bases). Germline CDR1 reads KGHDR; CDR2 reads SFDVKD. The CDR3 length is 17 residues. Trimming stripped 4 bases from V and 5 bases from J, with 22 bases between. In DNA form, the CDR3 reads TGTGCCACCAGTGAAGCCAGGGGTAGGGGGACGGGTACTGAAGCTTTCTTT. Amino acids: CATSEARGRGTGTEAFF.

V is TRBV5-1 and J is TRBJ1-1; unclear D gene. Between the trimmed V and J ends, which lost 5 bases and 5 bases, there was a span of 13 bases. This CDR3 comprises 13 residues. CDR1 is SGHRS, CDR2 YFSETQ, per germline. This CDR3 is CASSLEAATEAFF. CDR3 sequence (DNA): TGCGCCAGCAGTCTTGAAGCAGCGACTGAAGCTTTCTTT.

The J gene is TRBJ2-6, the V gene TRBV2; D ambiguous. Per the germline V gene, CDR1 is SNHLY and CDR2 is FYNNEI. V gave up 8 bases and J gave up 1 base, with 0 bases separating them. The CDR3 consists of 11 residues. The CDR3 reads CASSGANVLTF. CDR3 DNA: TGTGCCAGCTCTGGGGCCAACGTCCTGACTTTC.

The chain carries TRBV18 and TRBJ1-6; D uncertain. CDR3 length equals 16 residues. Germline CDR1 KGHSH, CDR2 LQKENI. V shed 1 base and J shed 7 bases, with 14 bases lying between them. The CDR3 loop reads CASSPLGIVENSPLHF. The CDR3, as DNA: TGTGCCAGCTCACCACTAGGGATAGTGGAGAATTCACCCCTCCACTTT. The whole variable domain, filled in from reference TRBV18 and TRBJ1-6, reads NAGVMQNPRHLVRRRGQEARLRCSPMKGHSHVYWYRQLPEEGLKFMVYLQKENIIDESGMPKERFSAEFPKEGPSILRIQQVVRGDSAAYFCASSPLGIVENSPLHFGNGTRLTVT.

This chain links TRBV12-3 or TRBV12-4 with TRBJ1-2; D uncertain. Trimming shortened V by 5 bases and J by 3 bases, and 10 bases separated the two germline ends. The CDR3 sequence is 13 residues long. The CDR3 DNA follows: TGTGCCAGCAGTCCCATCCGGGACTATGGCTACACCTTC. Its translation: CASSPIRDYGYTF.

This sequence joins TRBV2 and TRBJ1-3; D gene uncertain. Deletions cut 6 bases from V and 6 bases from J, with 9 bases between. The CDR3 is 12 amino acids. Per the germline V gene, CDR1 is SNHLY and CDR2 is FYNNEI. CDR3 bases: TGTGCCAGCAGCACTCTGGCAAACACCATATATTTT. Translating gives CASSTLANTIYF.

The V call is TRBV4-3, the J call TRBJ1-3; D is uncertain. The CDR3 spans 14 residues. In germline, CDR1 is LGHNA, CDR2 YSLEER. The ends were cut back, 0 bases at V and 4 bases at J, with 7 bases in the middle. CDR3 nucleotide sequence: TGCGCCAGCAGCCAAGAGGCGCCCGGAAACACCATATATTTT. Amino acid sequence: CASSQEAPGNTIYF.

The chain carries TRBV12-5 and TRBJ2-7; D is unclear. V was trimmed by 3 bases and J by 3 bases, leaving 9 bases between them. Germline V gives CDR1 LGHNT, CDR2 FRNRAP. CDR3 length: 13 amino acids. Written as DNA, the CDR3 is TGTGCTAGTGGTTTACAGCCCTTCTACGAGCAGTACTTC. This sequence encodes CASGLQPFYEQYF.

The chain combines TRBV6-5 with TRBJ2-7, with 7 bases lining up with TRBD1. In germline, CDR1 is MNHEY, CDR2 SVGAGI. The CDR3 runs to 14 residues. Germline trimming cut 5 bases from V and 4 bases from J; bases unmatched to any gene: 8. The CDR3 loop reads CASSPRDRRYEQYF. CDR3 sequence (DNA): TGTGCCAGCAGTCCCCGGGACAGAAGGTACGAGCAGTACTTC.

The V call is TRBV7-2, the J call TRBJ1-5; the match to TRBD1 covers 9 bases. With V trimmed by 8 bases and J by 2 bases, 10 bases remained unmatched. Germline CDR1 and CDR2: SGHTA and FQGNSA. The CDR3 loop spans 16 amino acids. CDR3 coding DNA: TGTGCCAGCGGGGGACAGGGTCGGGTTGGCAATCAGCCCCAGCATTTT. Translated: CASGGQGRVGNQPQHF.

A note on this clone: This specimen includes other DNA sequences encoding the same CDR3. CDR3 in DNA: TGTGCCAGCAGCTTGGGTAATCAGCCCCAGCATTTT. Its protein product is CASSLGNQPQHF. This chain uses TRBV7-9 with TRBJ1-5; D gene unclear. Germline CDR1 is SEHNR and CDR2 is FQNEAQ (reference sequence). V lost 3 bases and J lost 4, with 4 bases in between. This CDR3 comprises 12 residues. The variable domain in full, completed from reference TRBV7-9 and TRBJ1-5, reads DTGVSQNPRHKITKRGQNVTFRCDPISEHNRLYWYRQTLGQGPEFLTYFQNEAQLEKSRLLSDRFSAERPKGSFSTLEIQRTEQGDSAMYLCASSLGNQPQHFGDGTRLSIL.

This clone has more than one count but fewer than ten. This chain links TRBV6-6 with TRBJ1-5; no clear D gene. CDR3 length equals 12 residues. The V and J ends lost 4 bases and 9 bases respectively, with 10 bases between them. Germline V CDR1 and CDR2: MNHNY, SVGAGI (reference sequence). CDR3 loop: CASSSGRGPQHF. The CDR3 DNA reads as TGTGCCAGCAGTTCAGGTCGTGGGCCCCAGCATTTT.

CDR3 nucleotides: TGTGCCAGCAGCTTATCCCCGAACTACGAGCAGTACTTC. It is translated as CASSLSPNYEQYF. This chain joins TRBV7-3 and TRBJ2-7, with D uncertain. V was shortened by 2 bases and J by 3 bases, with 8 bases between the two germline ends. Germline V gene data show CDR1 as SGHTA and CDR2 as FQGTGA. The CDR3 runs to 13 residues.

The rearrangement uses TRBV29-1 and TRBJ2-7, with D perhaps being TRBD1 or TRBD2 (5 bases each). The V gene's germline CDR1 is SQVTM and CDR2 ANQGSEA. The CDR3 extends over 12 amino acids. V was cut by 7 bases and J by 7 bases, with 17 bases left in between. The CDR3: CSARRGPEEQYF. The CDR3 DNA is TGCAGCGCAAGACGGGGACCTGAGGAGCAGTACTTC.

This clone was seen a single time. The rearrangement links TRBV20-1 to TRBJ1-1, with D hard to call. Germline V lookup: CDR1 DFQATT, CDR2 SNEGSKA (reference sequence). V was pared by 3 bases and J by 0 bases, with 8 bases between. The CDR3 contains 13 residues. In DNA form, the CDR3 reads TGCAGTGCTAGTACCCCAGTGAACACTGAAGCTTTCTTT. This encodes CSASTPVNTEAFF.